One sample yielded the 7 T cell receptor beta chains listed below, sequenced in a study of cytomegalovirus exposure and HLA in healthy donors. The PCR contained 60 Vbeta and 13 Jbeta primers. Produced via immunoSEQ multiplex PCR; TCRdb's table is partial and in-frame only. The top ten clones hold 2.5% to 3% of a sample with hundreds of thousands of clones, about two thirds of them seen once. The sample consisted of PBMCs. The receptors were sampled from a middle-aged man in good health and CMV-seropositive.

The chain is built from TRBV2 and TRBJ2-1; D uncertain. This CDR3 contains 15 residues. Germline V gene lookup returns CDR1 SNHLY and CDR2 FYNNEI. The V gene lost 6 bases and the J gene lost 4 bases, with 16 bases spanning the gap. The CDR3 nucleotides are TGTGCCAGCAGCCTCACAGATTTGAGATACAATGAGCAGTTCTTC. Amino acid sequence: CASSLTDLRYNEQFF.

In its sample, this clone was seen once. This chain connects TRBV2 to TRBJ2-6; a possible D gene is TRBD1 (6 bases). The CDR3 loop spans 16 amino acids. The V gene's germline CDR1 is SNHLY and CDR2 FYNNEI. The V end was cut by 2 bases, the J end by 1 base, with 9 bases between. The CDR3 DNA is TGTGCCAGCAGTGAATTTAGGGGGTCTGGGGCCAACGTCCTGACTTTC. It specifies CASSEFRGSGANVLTF.

The rearrangement links TRBV4-1 to TRBJ1-4, with 9 bases lining up with TRBD1. V was pared by 4 bases and J by 8 bases, with 8 bases of the junction left unmatched. This CDR3 region has 15 residues. In germline, CDR1 is MGHRA, CDR2 YSYEKL. The CDR3 is CASSLVQDRGEKLFF. The CDR3 nucleotides are TGCGCCAGCAGCCTCGTCCAGGACAGGGGCGAAAAACTGTTTTTT.

The V call is TRBV5-6, the J call TRBJ1-1; D gene ambiguous. The germline V gene encodes CDR1 SGHDT and CDR2 YYEEEE. Trimming took off 7 bases at V and 3 bases at J, with 16 bases between the two ends. CDR3 length: 14 amino acids. The DNA of the CDR3 is TGTGCCAGCGCCCGGCGGGGTTATGACACTGAAGCTTTCTTT. It specifies CASARRGYDTEAFF.

The chain joins TRBV5-4 to TRBJ2-1, with D possibly being TRBD2 (6 bases). The CDR3 sequence is 12 residues long. V was clipped by 1 base and J by 12 bases, with 11 bases between them. In germline, CDR1 is SGHNT, CDR2 YYREEE (reference sequence). The CDR3 loop reads CASSLTTGGQFF. CDR3 sequence (DNA): TGTGCCAGCAGCTTGACGACCGGGGGGCAGTTCTTC.

This clone was observed a handful of times. The V call is TRBV5-6, the J call TRBJ1-1; D is uncertain. The CDR3 is 14 amino acids. V lost 4 bases, J lost 5 bases, and 15 bases lay in between. In germline, CDR1 is SGHDT, CDR2 YYEEEE. CDR3 coding DNA: TGTGCCAGCAGCCCGGCGGGCCGCTATACTGAAGCTTTCTTT. This translates into CASSPAGRYTEAFF.

This clone has just one count. The rearrangement joins TRBV4-1 to TRBJ2-2, with TRBD2 as a possible D gene (6 bases). Trimming left V 8 bases short and J 0 bases short, with 19 bases between. Germline V gene lookup returns CDR1 MGHRA and CDR2 YSYEKL. This CDR3 spans 17 amino acids. CDR3 residues: CASRSMGGVANTGELFF. DNA for the CDR3: TGCGCCAGCCGTTCCATGGGCGGGGTCGCGAACACCGGGGAGCTGTTTTTT.